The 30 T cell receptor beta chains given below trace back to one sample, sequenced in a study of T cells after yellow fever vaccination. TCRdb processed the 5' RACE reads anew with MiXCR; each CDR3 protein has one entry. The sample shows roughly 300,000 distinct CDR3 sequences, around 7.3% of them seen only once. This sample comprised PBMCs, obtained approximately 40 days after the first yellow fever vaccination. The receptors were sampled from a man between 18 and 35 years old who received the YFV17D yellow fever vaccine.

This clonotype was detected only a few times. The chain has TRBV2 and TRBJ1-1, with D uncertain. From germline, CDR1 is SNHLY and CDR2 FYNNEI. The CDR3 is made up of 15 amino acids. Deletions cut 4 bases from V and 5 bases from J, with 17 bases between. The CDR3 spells CASSVEDLPRTEAFF. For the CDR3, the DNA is TGTGCCAGCAGTGTGGAGGACCTTCCGAGGACTGAAGCTTTCTTT.

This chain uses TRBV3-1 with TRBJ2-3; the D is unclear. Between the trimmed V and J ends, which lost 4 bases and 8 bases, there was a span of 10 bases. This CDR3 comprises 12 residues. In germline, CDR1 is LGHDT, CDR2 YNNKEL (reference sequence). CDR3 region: CASSPPGATQYF. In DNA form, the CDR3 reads TGTGCCAGCAGCCCTCCAGGCGCTACGCAGTATTTT.

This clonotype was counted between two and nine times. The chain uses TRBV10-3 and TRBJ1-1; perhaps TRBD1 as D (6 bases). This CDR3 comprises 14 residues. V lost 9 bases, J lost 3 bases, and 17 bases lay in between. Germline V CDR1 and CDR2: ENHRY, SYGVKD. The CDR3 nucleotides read TGTGCCATTGGGTCTCAGGGGAGTGACACTGAAGCTTTCTTT. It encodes CAIGSQGSDTEAFF.

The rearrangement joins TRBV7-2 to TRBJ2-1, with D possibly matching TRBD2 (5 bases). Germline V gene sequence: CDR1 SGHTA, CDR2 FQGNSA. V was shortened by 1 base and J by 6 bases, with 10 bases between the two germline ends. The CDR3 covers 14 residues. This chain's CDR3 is CASSLDTGINEQFF. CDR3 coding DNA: TGTGCCAGCAGCTTAGACACGGGGATCAATGAGCAGTTCTTC.

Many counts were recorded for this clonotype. The CDR3 DNA is TGCGCCAGCAGATCTGGGGCTCGGACTGAAGCTTTCTTT. Encoded protein: CASRSGARTEAFF. The chain has TRBV5-1 and TRBJ1-1; possibly TRBD1 for D (5 bases). V lost 5 bases and J 5 bases, leaving 13 bases between the germline ends. The CDR3 is made up of 13 amino acids. Germline CDR1 and CDR2: SGHRS and YFSETQ.

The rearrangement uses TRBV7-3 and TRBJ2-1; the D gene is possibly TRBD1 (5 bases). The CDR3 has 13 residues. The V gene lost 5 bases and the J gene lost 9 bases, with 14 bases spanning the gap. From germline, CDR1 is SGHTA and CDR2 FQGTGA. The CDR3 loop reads CASSPAQGREQFF. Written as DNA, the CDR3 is TGTGCCAGCAGCCCGGCTCAGGGCCGTGAGCAGTTCTTC.

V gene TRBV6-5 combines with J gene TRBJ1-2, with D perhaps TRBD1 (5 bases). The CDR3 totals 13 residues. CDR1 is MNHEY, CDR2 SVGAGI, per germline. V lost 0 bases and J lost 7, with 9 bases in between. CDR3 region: CASSYSGTRGYTF. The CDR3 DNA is TGTGCCAGCAGTTACTCAGGGACGCGTGGCTACACCTTC.

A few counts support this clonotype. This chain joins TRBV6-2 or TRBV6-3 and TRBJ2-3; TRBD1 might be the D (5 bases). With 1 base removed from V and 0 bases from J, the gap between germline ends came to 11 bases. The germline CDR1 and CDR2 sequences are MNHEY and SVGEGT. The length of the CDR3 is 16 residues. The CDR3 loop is CASSYYRYSSTDTQYF. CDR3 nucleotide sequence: TGTGCCAGCAGTTACTACAGGTATTCTAGCACAGATACGCAGTATTTT.

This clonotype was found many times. The CDR3 is CASSQGQGDGYTF. In DNA form, the CDR3 reads TGTGCCAGCAGCCAGGGACAGGGCGATGGCTACACCTTC. The chain couples TRBV5-6 to TRBJ1-2; 9 bases agree with TRBD1. CDR3 length: 13 amino acids. CDR1 is SGHDT, CDR2 YYEEEE, per germline. Trimming removed 4 bases from V and 6 bases from J; junction bases left unmatched: 4.

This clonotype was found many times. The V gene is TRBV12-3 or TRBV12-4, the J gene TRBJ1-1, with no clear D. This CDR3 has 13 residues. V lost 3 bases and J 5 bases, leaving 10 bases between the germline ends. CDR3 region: CASSFSEGTEAFF. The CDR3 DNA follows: TGTGCCAGCAGTTTTAGTGAAGGTACTGAAGCTTTCTTT.

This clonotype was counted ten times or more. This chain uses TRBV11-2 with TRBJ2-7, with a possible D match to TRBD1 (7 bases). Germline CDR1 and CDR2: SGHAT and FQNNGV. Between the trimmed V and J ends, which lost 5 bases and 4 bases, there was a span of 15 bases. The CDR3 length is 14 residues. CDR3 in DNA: TGTGCCAGCAGCCCCCGGAGGGGGCCATACGAGCAGTACGTC. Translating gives CASSPRRGPYEQYV.

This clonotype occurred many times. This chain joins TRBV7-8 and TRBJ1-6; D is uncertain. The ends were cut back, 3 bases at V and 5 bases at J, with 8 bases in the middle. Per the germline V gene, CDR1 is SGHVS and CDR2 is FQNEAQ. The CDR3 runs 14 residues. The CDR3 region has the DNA TGTGCCAGCAGCTTGGCAGGCGATAATTCACCCCTCCACTTT. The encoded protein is CASSLAGDNSPLHF.

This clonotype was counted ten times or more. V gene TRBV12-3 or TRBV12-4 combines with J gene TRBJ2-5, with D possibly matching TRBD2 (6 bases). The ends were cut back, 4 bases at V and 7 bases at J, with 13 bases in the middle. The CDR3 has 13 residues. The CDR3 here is CASSSEGHGTQYF. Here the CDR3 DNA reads TGTGCCAGCAGTTCGGAGGGTCACGGGACCCAGTACTTC.

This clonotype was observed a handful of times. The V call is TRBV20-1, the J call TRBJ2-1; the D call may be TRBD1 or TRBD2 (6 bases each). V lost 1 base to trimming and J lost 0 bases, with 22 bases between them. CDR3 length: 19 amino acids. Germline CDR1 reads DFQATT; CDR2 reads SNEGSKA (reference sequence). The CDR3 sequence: CSARGSTGLRGSSYNEQFF. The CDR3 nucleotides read TGCAGTGCTAGAGGTTCTACAGGGTTACGGGGGAGCTCCTACAATGAGCAGTTCTTC.

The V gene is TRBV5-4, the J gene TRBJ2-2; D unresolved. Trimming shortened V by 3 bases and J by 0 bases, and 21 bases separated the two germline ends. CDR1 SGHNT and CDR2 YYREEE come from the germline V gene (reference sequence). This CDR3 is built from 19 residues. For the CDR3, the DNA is TGTGCCAGCAGCTCCGCCCCTTCGTTAGGAGACGCGAACACCGGGGAGCTGTTTTTT. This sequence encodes CASSSAPSLGDANTGELFF.

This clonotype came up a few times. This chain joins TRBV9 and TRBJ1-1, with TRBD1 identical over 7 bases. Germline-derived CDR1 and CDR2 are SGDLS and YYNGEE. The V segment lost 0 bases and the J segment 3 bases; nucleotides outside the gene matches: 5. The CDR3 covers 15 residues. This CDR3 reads CASSVGGQVYTEAFF. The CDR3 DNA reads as TGTGCCAGCAGCGTAGGTGGACAGGTTTACACTGAAGCTTTCTTT. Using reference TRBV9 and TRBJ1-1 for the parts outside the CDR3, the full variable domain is DSGVTQTPKHLITATGQRVTLRCSPRSGDLSVYWYQQSLDQGLQFLIQYYNGEERAKGNILERFSAQQFPDLHSELNLSSLELGDSALYFCASSVGGQVYTEAFFGQGTRLTVV.

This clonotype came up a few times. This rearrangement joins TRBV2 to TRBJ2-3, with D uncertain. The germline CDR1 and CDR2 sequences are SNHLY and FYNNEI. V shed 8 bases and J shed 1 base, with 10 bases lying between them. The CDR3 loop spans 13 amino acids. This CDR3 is CASRASGTDTQYF. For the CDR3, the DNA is TGTGCCAGCCGGGCGAGTGGCACAGATACGCAGTATTTT.

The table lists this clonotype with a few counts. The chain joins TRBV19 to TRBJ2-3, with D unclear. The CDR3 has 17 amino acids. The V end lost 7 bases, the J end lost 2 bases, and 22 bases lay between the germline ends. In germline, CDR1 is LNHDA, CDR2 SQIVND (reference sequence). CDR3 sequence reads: CASTHGMVRGATDTQYF. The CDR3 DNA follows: TGTGCCAGTACCCATGGGATGGTTCGAGGCGCCACAGATACGCAGTATTTT.

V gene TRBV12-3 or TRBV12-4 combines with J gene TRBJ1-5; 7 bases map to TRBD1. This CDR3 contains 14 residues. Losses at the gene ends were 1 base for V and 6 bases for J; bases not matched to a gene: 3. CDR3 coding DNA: TGTGCCAGCAGTTTAGTGGGGACAGTTCAGCCCCAGCATTTT. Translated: CASSLVGTVQPQHF.

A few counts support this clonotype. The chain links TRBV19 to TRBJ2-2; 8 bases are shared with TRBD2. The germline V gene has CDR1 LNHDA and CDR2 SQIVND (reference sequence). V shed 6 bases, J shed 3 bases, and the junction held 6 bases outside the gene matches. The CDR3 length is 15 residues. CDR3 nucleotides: TGTGCCAGTAGGTCCGGGAGGGGCGACACCGGGGAGCTGTTTTTT. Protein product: CASRSGRGDTGELFF.

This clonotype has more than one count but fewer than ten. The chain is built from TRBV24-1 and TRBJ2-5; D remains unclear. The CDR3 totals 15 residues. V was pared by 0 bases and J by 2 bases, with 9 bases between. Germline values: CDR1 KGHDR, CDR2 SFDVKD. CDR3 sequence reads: CATSDLGLGQETQYF. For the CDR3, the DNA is TGTGCCACCAGTGATTTGGGCCTCGGGCAAGAGACCCAGTACTTC.

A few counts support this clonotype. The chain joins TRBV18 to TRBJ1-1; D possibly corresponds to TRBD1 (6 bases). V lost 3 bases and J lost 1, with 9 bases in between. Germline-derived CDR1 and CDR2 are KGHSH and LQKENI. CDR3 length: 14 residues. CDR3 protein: CASSPVRGNTEAFF. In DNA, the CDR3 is TGTGCCAGCTCACCGGTCAGGGGGAACACTGAAGCTTTCTTT.

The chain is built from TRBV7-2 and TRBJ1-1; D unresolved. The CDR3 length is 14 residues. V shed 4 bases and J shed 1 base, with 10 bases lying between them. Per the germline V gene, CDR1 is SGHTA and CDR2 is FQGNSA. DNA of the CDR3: TGTGCCAGCAGCTCCTCCAGGTGGAACACTGAAGCTTTCTTT. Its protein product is CASSSSRWNTEAFF.

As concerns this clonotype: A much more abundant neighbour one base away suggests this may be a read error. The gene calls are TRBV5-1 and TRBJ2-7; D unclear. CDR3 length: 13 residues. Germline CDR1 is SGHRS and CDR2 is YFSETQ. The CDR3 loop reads CASSPLTGYDQYF. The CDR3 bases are TGCGCCAGCAGCCCATTGACTGGGTACGATCAGTACTTC. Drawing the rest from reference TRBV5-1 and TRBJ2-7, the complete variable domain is KAGVTQTPRYLIKTRGQQVTLSCSPISGHRSVSWYQQTPGQGLQFLFEYFSETQRNKGNFPGRFSGRQFSNSRSEMNVSTLELGDSALYLCASSPLTGYDQYFGPGTRLTVT.

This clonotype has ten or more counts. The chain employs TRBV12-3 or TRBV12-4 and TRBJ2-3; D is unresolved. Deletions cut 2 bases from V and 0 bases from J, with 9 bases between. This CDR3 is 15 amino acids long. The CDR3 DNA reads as TGTGCCAGCAGTTTAAGTCCCGTGAGCACAGATACGCAGTATTTT. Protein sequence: CASSLSPVSTDTQYF.

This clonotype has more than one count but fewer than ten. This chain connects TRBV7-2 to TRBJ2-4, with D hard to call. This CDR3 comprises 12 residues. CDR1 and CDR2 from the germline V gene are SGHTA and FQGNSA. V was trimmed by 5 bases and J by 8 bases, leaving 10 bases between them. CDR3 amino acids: CASSLVLDIQYF. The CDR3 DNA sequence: TGTGCCAGCAGCCTGGTCTTAGACATTCAGTACTTC.

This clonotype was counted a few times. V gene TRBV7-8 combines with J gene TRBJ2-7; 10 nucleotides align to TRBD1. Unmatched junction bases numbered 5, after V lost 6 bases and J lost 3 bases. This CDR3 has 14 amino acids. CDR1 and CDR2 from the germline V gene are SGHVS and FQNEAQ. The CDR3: CASRLRDRGYEQYF. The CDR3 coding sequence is TGTGCCAGCAGGTTAAGGGACAGGGGCTACGAGCAGTACTTC.

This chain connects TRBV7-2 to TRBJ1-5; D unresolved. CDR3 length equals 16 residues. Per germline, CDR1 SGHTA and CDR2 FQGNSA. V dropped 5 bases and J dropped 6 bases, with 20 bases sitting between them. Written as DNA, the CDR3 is TGTGCCAGCAGCACGTACGGACGCTCACGGCGTCAGCCCCAGCATTTT. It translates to CASSTYGRSRRQPQHF.

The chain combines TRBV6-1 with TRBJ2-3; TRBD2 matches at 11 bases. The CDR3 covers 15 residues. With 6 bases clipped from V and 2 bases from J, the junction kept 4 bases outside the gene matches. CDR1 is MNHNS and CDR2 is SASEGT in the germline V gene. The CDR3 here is CASSRGLAVTDTQYF. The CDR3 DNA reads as TGTGCCAGCAGCCGGGGACTAGCGGTCACAGATACGCAGTATTTT.

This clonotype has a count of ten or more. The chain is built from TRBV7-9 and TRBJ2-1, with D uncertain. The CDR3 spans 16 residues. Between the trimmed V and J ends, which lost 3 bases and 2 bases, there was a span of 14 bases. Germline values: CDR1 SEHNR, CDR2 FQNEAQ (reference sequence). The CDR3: CASSFTRGSTYNEQFF. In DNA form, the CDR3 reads TGTGCCAGCAGCTTTACTCGTGGGTCGACCTACAATGAGCAGTTCTTC.